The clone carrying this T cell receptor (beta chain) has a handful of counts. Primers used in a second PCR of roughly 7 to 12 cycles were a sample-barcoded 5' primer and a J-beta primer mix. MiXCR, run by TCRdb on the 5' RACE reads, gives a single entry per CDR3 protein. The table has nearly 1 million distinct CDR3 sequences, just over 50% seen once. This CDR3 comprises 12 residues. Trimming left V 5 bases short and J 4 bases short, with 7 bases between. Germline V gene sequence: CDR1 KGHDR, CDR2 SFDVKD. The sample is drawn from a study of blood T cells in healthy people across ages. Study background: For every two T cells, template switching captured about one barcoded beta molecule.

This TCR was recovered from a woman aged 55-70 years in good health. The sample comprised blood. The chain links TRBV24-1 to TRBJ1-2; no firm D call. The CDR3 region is CATSGDGYGYTF. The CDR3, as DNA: TGTGCCACCAGTGGAGACGGCTATGGCTACACCTTC.